Reported below is one TCR beta chain. Its specificity is unknown. This record comes from a study of cytomegalovirus exposure and HLA in healthy donors. General study findings and limits: Follow-up analysis seemed to connect common viral pathogens with several of the most significant clusters identified. It was reported that TCR beta sequences correctly inferred the HLA-A and HLA-B alleles for most subjects. Within a later analysis, the majority of CMV-associated TCR beta chains appeared HLA-restricted.

Researchers ran the PCR with 60 Vbeta and 13 Jbeta primers. The protocol was immunoSEQ multiplex PCR, while the TCRdb copy is restricted to in-frame clones and leaves out a portion. This table has tens of thousands of clones, around 85% appearing once. CDR3 size: 13 residues. Per the germline V gene, CDR1 is SQVTM and CDR2 is ANQGSEA. After removal of 8 bases from V and 3 bases from J, the junction contained 8 bases not matched to a gene. The clonotype originates from a girl aged 2 to 10 in good health and CMV-seropositive. The V gene is TRBV29-1, the J gene TRBJ1-2, with 8 nucleotides matching TRBD1. The sequenced sample was PBMCs. The CDR3 reads CSPPPGQDYGYTF. Written as DNA, the CDR3 is TGCAGCCCCCCACCGGGACAGGACTATGGCTACACCTTC.